The 9 T cell receptor beta chains below all came from one sample that was sequenced in a study of T-cell memory formation after mild COVID-19. Using its own MiXCR run on the 5' RACE reads, TCRdb lists one record per CDR3 protein. The repertoire holds about 560,000 distinct CDR3 sequences, with about 20% as singletons. Input material: PBMCs or a T cell subset sorted from them (not recorded which). The origin of the receptors is an adult woman who had mild COVID-19 (a few samples of this study predate the infection). Cell type and time point are not known.

This rearrangement joins TRBV6-5 to TRBJ2-7; TRBD2 matches 7 bases. CDR1 and CDR2 (germline): MNHEY, SVGAGI. The CDR3 contains 13 residues. V lost 5 bases and J lost 4; bases outside the gene matches: 5. CDR3 region: CASSGGSYYEQYF. The DNA of the CDR3 is TGTGCCAGCAGTGGCGGGAGCTATTACGAGCAGTACTTC.

The genes are TRBV21-1 and TRBJ2-7. TRBV21-1 is a pseudogene segment. The CDR3 consists of 15 residues. The CDR3 loop reads CASSKFCGSSYEQYF. CDR3 nucleotide sequence: TGTGCCAGCAGCAAATTTTGCGGCAGCTCCTACGAGCAGTACTTC.

The sample holds a few counts of this clonotype. This chain connects TRBV5-1 to TRBJ1-4, with D perhaps TRBD1 (6 bases). Germline lookup yields CDR1 SGHRS and CDR2 YFSETQ. The V and J ends lost 0 bases and 7 bases respectively, with 10 bases between them. This CDR3 is 14 amino acids long. As DNA, the CDR3 is TGCGCCAGCAGCTTGGAACAGGGCGGTGAAAAACTGTTTTTT. It encodes CASSLEQGGEKLFF.

The CDR3 region has the DNA TGTGCCAGCTCACCAGGATCTTTCCTGCAAACTGAAGCTTTCTTT. It yields the protein CASSPGSFLQTEAFF. The J gene is TRBJ1-1, the V gene TRBV18; no definite D call. In germline, CDR1 is KGHSH, CDR2 LQKENI. CDR3 length equals 15 residues. V was shortened by 2 bases and J by 5 bases, with 15 bases between the two germline ends.

The chain combines TRBV7-9 with TRBJ2-2, with no clear D. Trimming removed 5 bases from V and 5 bases from J, with 15 bases in between. Germline CDR1 reads SEHNR; CDR2 reads FQNEAQ (reference sequence). The CDR3 consists of 15 residues. The CDR3 sequence is CASSPDPRATGELFF. DNA for the CDR3: TGTGCCAGCAGCCCGGACCCTAGGGCAACCGGGGAGCTGTTTTTT. Full variable domain (outside the CDR3, taken from reference TRBV7-9 and TRBJ2-2): DTGVSQNPRHKITKRGQNVTFRCDPISEHNRLYWYRQTLGQGPEFLTYFQNEAQLEKSRLLSDRFSAERPKGSFSTLEIQRTEQGDSAMYLCASSPDPRATGELFFGEGSRLTVL.

This clonotype showed up just a few times. This chain uses TRBV4-3 with TRBJ2-7; 7 bases line up with TRBD2. The ends lost 0 bases at V and 3 bases at J; junction bases unmatched: 5. CDR3 length equals 15 residues. The germline CDR1 and CDR2 sequences are LGHNA and YSLEER. The chain's CDR3 is CASSQDKSGVYEQYF. The CDR3, as DNA: TGCGCCAGCAGCCAAGATAAGAGCGGGGTCTACGAGCAGTACTTC.

The chain couples TRBV6-2 or TRBV6-3 to TRBJ1-1, with TRBD1 matching over 8 bases. Germline lookup yields CDR1 MNHEY and CDR2 SVGEGT. Unmatched junction bases numbered 8, after V lost 6 bases and J lost 5 bases. This CDR3 has 14 residues. The CDR3 DNA reads as TGTGCCAGCAGGTTACAGGGGGGGGGTACTGAAGCTTTCTTT. This gives the protein CASRLQGGGTEAFF.

The rearrangement joins TRBV4-1 to TRBJ1-2; weak D call: TRBD1 (5 bases). This CDR3 comprises 14 residues. Trimming shortened V by 5 bases and J by 2 bases, and 12 bases separated the two germline ends. Germline CDR1 reads MGHRA; CDR2 reads YSYEKL. The CDR3, as DNA: TGCGCCAGCAGCAAGACGACAGTAAACTATGGCTACACCTTC. It is translated as CASSKTTVNYGYTF.

The CDR3 sequence: CSARELGGSSYNSPLHF. The DNA of the CDR3 is TGCAGTGCTAGAGAGTTGGGCGGAAGCTCCTATAATTCACCCCTCCACTTT. The chain joins TRBV20-1 to TRBJ1-6, with D hard to call. Germline assignment: CDR1 DFQATT and CDR2 SNEGSKA (reference sequence). The length of the CDR3 is 17 residues. Between the trimmed V and J ends, which lost 0 bases and 0 bases, there was a span of 12 bases.